Below, one T cell receptor (beta chain) is given with its context. Its matching antigen is unknown. This record comes from a study of CXCR3-negative and CXCR3-positive naive CD8 T cells. At the level of the study: Sequencing yielded some 150 million TRB reads, roughly 1.5 +/- 0.3 million per library. The study, taken as a whole, reports: CXCR3-positive naive cells had more hydrophobic TRB CDR3s than CXCR3-negative naive cells. Fresh PBMCs were used in most assays, and CXCR3 expression partially decreased after cryopreservation. The TRBV-TRBJ usage of naive CXCR3-negative and CXCR3-positive cells was similar, but that of memory cells differed.

The length of the CDR3 is 13 residues. The germline CDR1 and CDR2 sequences are SEHNR and FQNEAQ (reference sequence). Cells classed as naive CD8+ T cells were CD45RO-CCR7+CD27+CD95-. It was by 5' RACE with UMI labels that the TRB cDNA libraries were prepared. TCRdb re-called the 5' RACE reads; every CDR3 protein appears as one record, without DNA. Here the sample table reports some 150,000 distinct CDR3 sequences. This TCR was sampled from a human donor in good health. Some clones in this sample may be carry-over from other donors' samples. Sequencing input: naive CXCR3+ CD8+ T cells from blood. Subset described: CD45RO-CCR7+CD27+CD95- naive CD8+ T cells expressing CXCR3 (TNR3+). The rearrangement links TRBV7-9 to TRBJ1-4; TCRdb names TRBD1, which stays unverified in the absence of DNA. The CDR3 sequence: CASSLVGDEKLFF.